The sequence of this T cell receptor (beta chain) was determined in a study of Graves' ophthalmopathy and Graves' hyperthyroidism. Findings and caveats of the study: With roughly 65% sensitivity and about 78% specificity, the model predicted ophthalmopathy progression. Researchers report that a 13-signature model separated ophthalmopathy from stable hyperthyroidism, posting about 87% sensitivity and roughly 83% specificity.

For repertoire sequencing, the TCR beta CDR3 regions were amplified from RNA transcripts. The authors performed first-round RT-PCR with HTBI primers and then a second-round multiplex PCR. One entry per CDR3 protein, called by TCRdb with MiXCR from the multiplex PCR reads. The sample has about 1.2 million distinct CDR3 sequences; roughly two fifths are singletons. This clonotype showed up many times. Its antigen is not identified. CDR1 is SGHTA and CDR2 is FQGNSA in the germline V gene. V lost 4 bases, J lost 3 bases, and 4 bases stayed unmatched. This CDR3 has 14 residues. The rearrangement joins TRBV7-2 to TRBJ2-7, with 9 bases identical to TRBD1. The sample comprised peripheral blood or thyroid tissue (not recorded which). This receptor was identified in an adult man with Graves' hyperthyroidism. CDR3: CASSSGQGLYEQYF. CDR3 sequence (DNA): TGTGCCAGCAGCTCGGGACAGGGCCTCTACGAGCAGTACTTC.